These T cell receptor beta chains were read from a single sample in a study of siplizumab effects on memory and regulatory T cells. Clones were read by immunoSEQ multiplex PCR, and TCRdb kept only the in-frame ones, dropping some. The data hold about 72,000 clones, with about 89% observed a single time. Sequencing was performed on CD8+ T cells sorted from blood. These TCRs come from a human donor in good health. The CDR3 runs from the conserved cysteine through the conserved F or W. The D gene is left open where the match is weak. For some rows the clone size is stated as once, few or many, or as a class when expanded; others skip it.

TRBD2	few	TRBV2	TRBJ2-7	TGTGCCAGAGGACTAGCGGGTTCCTACGAGCAGTACTTC	CARGLAGSYEQYF
TRBD1	-	TRBV6-5	TRBJ2-7	TGTGCCAGCATAGGGGACAGGGCAAGCTTCCACGAGCAGTACTTC	CASIGDRASFHEQYF
-	-	TRBV6-5	TRBJ2-1	TGTGCCAGCAGTTACTCTCCGAGCTCCTACAATGAGCAGTTCTTC	CASSYSPSSYNEQFF
-	-	TRBV6-6	TRBJ1-1	TGTGCCAGCAGTTACAATATTGCGCGGACTGAAGCTTTCTTT	CASSYNIARTEAFF
TRBD1	-	TRBV18	TRBJ2-7	TGTGCCAGCTCACCAGAGGGGACAGGGTTCTCCTACGAGCAGTACTTC	CASSPEGTGFSYEQYF
TRBD2	-	TRBV7-9	TRBJ2-7	TGTGCCAGCAGCTCCAGCGGGAGGCCCGCCTACGAGCAGTACTTC	CASSSSGRPAYEQYF
-	once	TRBV7-9	TRBJ2-1	TGTGCCAGCAGCTCAATTGGGTACAATGAGCAGTTCTTC	CASSSIGYNEQFF
TRBD2	few	TRBV13	TRBJ2-5	TGTGCCAGCAGCTTTCTGACTAGCCGTGAAGAGACCCAGTACTTC	CASSFLTSREETQYF
-	once	TRBV27	TRBJ1-1	TGTGCCAGCAGTTTATCAAAGTGGATGAACACTGAAGCTTTCTTT	CASSLSKWMNTEAFF
TRBD2	-	TRBV10-3	TRBJ2-5	TGTGCCAGCGGGACTAGCGGGGGGCATCTTTCGGAGACCCAGTACTTC	CASGTSGGHLSETQYF
-	-	TRBV29-1	TRBJ2-3	TGCAGCGTTGGGGAGCGGGCTGGCACGAATACGCAGTATTTT	CSVGERAGTNTQYF
TRBD2	-	TRBV5-6	TRBJ2-1	TGTGCCAGCAGTTTTATCGGGGGGAGCTCCTACAATGAGCAGTTCTTC	CASSFIGGSSYNEQFF
-	-	TRBV5-1	TRBJ2-2	TGCGCCAGCAAGGGACTTTCGAACACCGGGGAGCTGTTTTTT	CASKGLSNTGELFF
TRBD1	-	TRBV25-1	TRBJ2-7	TGTGCCAGCAGTGACATACAGGGGGCAGTGGGGGAGCAGTACTTC	CASSDIQGAVGEQYF
-	-	TRBV5-6	TRBJ2-4	TGTGCCAGCAGCTTCCCCAGGGGAATCGAAAACATTCAGTACTTC	CASSFPRGIENIQYF
-	once	TRBV7-9	TRBJ2-2	TGTGCCAGCACCCCGTCAGGCCCCCACACCGGGGAGCTGTTTTTT	CASTPSGPHTGELFF
TRBD1	-	TRBV4-1	TRBJ2-7	TGCGCCAGCAGCCAAGGATTGGCGACAGGGGGTCCCTACGAGCAGTACTTC	CASSQGLATGGPYEQYF
-	-	TRBV6-6	TRBJ1-4	TGTGCCAGCAGTTACATGGTGGGCCAGGGCACGGAAAAACTGTTTTTT	CASSYMVGQGTEKLFF
-	-	TRBV7-9	TRBJ2-1	TGTGCCAGCAGCTTAGTGTGGGGGGAGGCTGCCTCCTACAATGAGCAGTTCTTC	CASSLVWGEAASYNEQFF
-	-	TRBV11-2	TRBJ2-7	TGTGCCAGCAGCTTCGAATTATCCTACGAGCAGTACTTC	CASSFELSYEQYF
-	-	TRBV15	TRBJ2-4	TGTGCCACCAGCGGGTCTGGCATTCAGTACTTC	CATSGSGIQYF
TRBD2	-	TRBV9	TRBJ2-7	TGTGCCAGCAGCTCTGCTAGTGGCGGGAGCTCCTACGAGCAGTACTTC	CASSSASGGSSYEQYF
-	-	TRBV19	TRBJ1-3	TGTGCCAGTAGTATTGTGAGCTCTGGAAACACCATATATTTT	CASSIVSSGNTIYF
-	-	TRBV6-5	TRBJ1-5	TGTGCCAGCAGTTATGAAGTTGGGGGCCTGGGGCCCCAGCATTTT	CASSYEVGGLGPQHF
-	-	TRBV4-1	TRBJ2-7	TGCGCCAGCAGCCAAGATCTGGACTACGAGCAGTACTTC	CASSQDLDYEQYF
-	-	TRBV7-3	TRBJ2-5	TGTGCCAGCGGAGAGGCGAACCAAGAGACCCAGTACTTC	CASGEANQETQYF
-	once	TRBV4-1	TRBJ2-2	TGCGCCAGCAGCCAACCATCGCGGGGTTACACCGGGGAGCTGTTTTTT	CASSQPSRGYTGELFF
TRBD1	-	TRBV27	TRBJ1-1	TGTGCCAGCAGTTTAGTTGGGACAGGGTTCACTGAAGCTTTCTTT	CASSLVGTGFTEAFF
TRBD1	-	TRBV2	TRBJ2-7	TGTGCCAGCACTGCGGACAGGCCCTACGAGCAGTACTTC	CASTADRPYEQYF
-	-	TRBV7-9	TRBJ2-7	TGTGCCAGCAGCCCCAGGGTGGACATCACGGAGCAGTACTTC	CASSPRVDITEQYF
-	-	TRBV19	TRBJ1-3	TGTGCCAGTAGTATTGTGACCGGCGAGAACACCATATATTTT	CASSIVTGENTIYF
TRBD2	-	TRBV7-9	TRBJ2-7	TGTGCCAGCAGCTCGGGACTAGCGCACGAGCAGTACTTC	CASSSGLAHEQYF
-	-	TRBV6-5	TRBJ2-4	TGTGCCAGCAGTAGTGGGGGCCAGGAGATAGACATTCAGTACTTC	CASSSGGQEIDIQYF
-	-	TRBV19	TRBJ2-7	TGTGCCAGTAGTTCTACCCACTTGAGCGAGCAGTACTTC	CASSSTHLSEQYF
-	once	TRBV7-6	TRBJ2-7	TGTGCCAGCGCAGACTCCTACGAGCAGTACTTC	CASADSYEQYF
-	once	TRBV5-6	TRBJ2-5	TGTGCCAGCAGCTCCGGAGGGGTCCAAGAGACCCAGTACTTC	CASSSGGVQETQYF
-	-	TRBV19	TRBJ2-3	TGTGCCAGTAGTATCGACAGGAGTCTCACAGATACGCAGTATTTT	CASSIDRSLTDTQYF
-	-	TRBV5-1	TRBJ2-7	TGCGCCAGCAGCTTGGACGGGACACCCTACGAGCAGTACTTC	CASSLDGTPYEQYF
TRBD1	once	TRBV5-1	TRBJ2-2	TGCGCCAGCAGCTTGGGGATAGGACAGGGGGCGCCCGGGGAGCTGTTTTTT	CASSLGIGQGAPGELFF
TRBD2	once	TRBV4-2	TRBJ2-7	TGTGCCAGCAGCCAAGATCGTAGCGGGGGGAGTAACGAGCAGTACTTC	CASSQDRSGGSNEQYF
-	-	TRBV5-8	TRBJ1-5	TGTGCCAGCAGCCTGGATTGGCAGCCCCAGCATTTT	CASSLDWQPQHF
TRBD2	-	TRBV9	TRBJ2-1	TGTGCCAGCAGCGTAGTTGGCGACCGGGGGGATGAGCAGTTCTTC	CASSVVGDRGDEQFF
TRBD1	-	TRBV15	TRBJ1-3	TGTGCCACCAGCGGCGACAGGGGACCCTCTGGAAACACCATATATTTT	CATSGDRGPSGNTIYF
-	-	TRBV4-2	TRBJ2-1	TGTGCCAGCAGCCAATCGGCGGCTCTCAATGAGCAGTTCTTC	CASSQSAALNEQFF
-	-	TRBV9	TRBJ1-2	TGTGCCAGCAGCGTCAGATCCGACTCTTATGGCTACACCTTC	CASSVRSDSYGYTF
-	-	TRBV7-9	TRBJ2-7	TGTGCCAGCAGCCCCGCCGGTGGGCAGGGGTCCTACGAGCAGTACTTC	CASSPAGGQGSYEQYF
-	-	TRBV19	TRBJ1-1	TGTGCCAGCCGGGACACTGAAGCTTTCTTT	CASRDTEAFF
TRBD1	-	TRBV19	TRBJ1-2	TGTGCCAGTAGTCCTTCCGTAGGACAGGTCTGGCTCGGCTACACCTTC	CASSPSVGQVWLGYTF